This entry lists 24 T cell receptor beta chains sequenced from one sample in a study of PD-1 blockade in classical Hodgkin lymphoma. TCRdb's copy holds only in-frame clones and misses some; the assay was immunoSEQ multiplex PCR. The sample consists of around 27,000 clones, roughly 90% of them appearing once. Noted time point: newly diagnosed, previously untreated cHL patient sample. Magnetic negative selection was used to purify CD4+ T cells from thawed PBMCs. Sequenced: CD4+ T cells from blood. These receptors were obtained from a human donor with classical Hodgkin lymphoma.

The chain joins TRBV10-1 to TRBJ2-3; tentatively, D is TRBD1 or TRBD2 (5 bases each). Trimming removed 2 bases at V and 10 bases at J, with 16 bases between. Germline CDR1 and CDR2: WNHNN and SYGVQD (reference sequence). The CDR3 length is 14 residues. The CDR3 sequence: CASSERGSPVAQYF. The CDR3 nucleotides read TGCGCCAGCAGTGAGCGGGGCTCCCCCGTAGCGCAGTATTTT.

CDR3 in DNA: TGTGCCAGCCGGACAGCCCCCTTCCACGAGCAGTACTTC. Protein sequence: CASRTAPFHEQYF. The chain couples TRBV6-5 to TRBJ2-7, with D maybe TRBD1 (6 bases). Germline assignment: CDR1 MNHEY and CDR2 SVGAGI. Trimming pared 8 bases from V and 5 bases from J, leaving 16 bases between. There are 13 residues in the CDR3.

A remark on this clone: Within the sample, other DNA sequences also encode this same CDR3. The chain carries TRBV7-2 and TRBJ2-1; 9 bases are a match to TRBD2. V was pared by 5 bases and J by 3 bases, with 5 bases of the junction left unmatched. Germline-derived CDR1 and CDR2 are SGHTA and FQGNSA. The length of the CDR3 is 15 residues. The CDR3 loop reads CASSLSGSSYNEQFF. The CDR3, as DNA: TGTGCCAGCAGCCTTAGCGGGAGTAGCTACAATGAGCAGTTCTTC.

The genes are TRBV6-1 and TRBJ2-5; no clear D. Trimming removed 3 bases at V and 5 bases at J, with 7 bases between. This CDR3 has 12 amino acids. Germline CDR1 and CDR2: MNHNS and SASEGT. CDR3 residues: CASSEVGETQYF. CDR3 bases: TGTGCCAGCAGTGAGGTGGGGGAGACCCAGTACTTC.

The chain uses TRBV7-8 and TRBJ2-5, with 7 bases that match TRBD1. Germline CDR1 is SGHVS and CDR2 is FQNEAQ. CDR3 length: 14 residues. With 5 bases clipped from V and 1 base from J, the junction kept 4 bases outside the gene matches. CDR3 region: CASSPTGTQETQYF. CDR3 DNA sequence: TGTGCCAGCAGCCCGACAGGGACCCAAGAGACCCAGTACTTC.

This clone appeared a single time. The same CDR3 also results from other DNA sequences found in this sample. This chain uses TRBV2 with TRBJ2-5, with 8 bases fitting TRBD2. The CDR3 has 15 amino acids. CDR1 SNHLY and CDR2 FYNNEI come from the germline V gene. J was trimmed by 0 bases and V by 3 bases; bases with no gene match: 3. The chain's CDR3 is CASSELAGDQETQYF. The CDR3 bases are TGTGCCAGCAGTGAGCTAGCGGGCGACCAAGAGACCCAGTACTTC.

Written as DNA, the CDR3 is TGTGCCAGCAGTGGTAGCTGGGGCCAGGAGACCCAGTACTTC. This encodes CASSGSWGQETQYF. The chain joins TRBV27 to TRBJ2-5, with D possibly being TRBD1 (5 bases). The CDR3 loop spans 14 amino acids. Germline V gene lookup returns CDR1 MNHEY and CDR2 SMNVEV (reference sequence). V dropped 5 bases and J dropped 5 bases, with 15 bases sitting between them.

The chain combines TRBV28 with TRBJ2-7, with D uncertain. Germline V gene sequence: CDR1 MDHEN, CDR2 SYDVKM. CDR3 size: 14 residues. V lost 2 bases and J lost 2, with 10 bases in between. The CDR3 sequence: CASSLLRFPYEQYF. The DNA for the CDR3 is TGTGCCAGCAGTTTACTCCGGTTCCCCTACGAGCAGTACTTC.

This clone appeared once. This sequence joins TRBV5-6 and TRBJ2-1, with TRBD2 matching over 8 bases. Germline V lookup: CDR1 SGHDT, CDR2 YYEEEE. The J segment lost 10 bases and the V segment lost 0 bases, leaving 9 bases of the junction unmatched. The CDR3 runs to 15 residues. In DNA, the CDR3 is TGTGCCAGCAGCTTGGCATCCGGTGCTAGCGGGGAGCAGTTCTTC. This gives the protein CASSLASGASGEQFF.

The gene calls are TRBV2 and TRBJ1-3; unclear D gene. The CDR3 spans 14 residues. V was pared by 3 bases and J by 0 bases, with 6 bases between. Per the germline V gene, CDR1 is SNHLY and CDR2 is FYNNEI. In DNA form, the CDR3 reads TGTGCCAGCAGTGAGCAGAGCTCTGGAAACACCATATATTTT. It specifies CASSEQSSGNTIYF.

The chain joins TRBV6-1 to TRBJ1-1; TRBD1 matches at 9 bases. V was pared by 6 bases and J by 8 bases, with 4 bases of the junction left unmatched. Germline CDR1 is MNHNS and CDR2 is SASEGT. The CDR3 sequence is 12 residues long. CDR3 sequence reads: CASSSGQGEAFF. The DNA of the CDR3 is TGTGCCAGCAGCTCCGGACAGGGGGAAGCTTTCTTT.

The chain combines TRBV10-3 with TRBJ2-1, with 13 bases matching TRBD2. The ends lost 5 bases at V and 5 bases at J; junction bases unmatched: 6. CDR3 length: 16 amino acids. Germline CDR1 is ENHRY and CDR2 is SYGVKD. The CDR3 loop is CAISPGTSGADNEQFF. CDR3 in DNA: TGTGCCATCAGTCCCGGGACTAGCGGGGCCGACAATGAGCAGTTCTTC.

The chain couples TRBV6-5 to TRBJ2-7; possibly TRBD2 for D (7 bases). The CDR3 is 15 residues long. From germline, CDR1 is MNHEY and CDR2 SVGAGI. V was clipped by 6 bases and J by 1 base, with 16 bases between them. In DNA, the CDR3 is TGTGCCAGCAGGGGGGGGGCAGGCCCTTCCTACGAGCAGTACTTC. Amino acid sequence: CASRGGAGPSYEQYF.

This clone was seen once. V usage is TRBV11-1 and J usage is TRBJ2-7, with 9 bases identical to TRBD2. This CDR3 is built from 16 residues. CDR1 is SGHAT, CDR2 FQDESV, per germline (reference sequence). The ends lost 5 bases at V and 0 bases at J; junction bases unmatched: 8. CDR3 sequence: CASSPGWREGSYEQYF. The CDR3 nucleotides read TGTGCCAGCAGCCCAGGCTGGCGGGAGGGCTCCTACGAGCAGTACTTC.

This chain connects TRBV28 to TRBJ2-5, with 8 nucleotides matching TRBD2. The end of the DNA aligns better with TRBJ2-7, so the J call may be wrong. CDR1 is MDHEN and CDR2 is SYDVKM in the germline V gene. This CDR3 spans 14 amino acids. The DNA for the CDR3 is TGTGCCAGCAGTTTACGGGAGGGCCCCTACGAGCAGTACTTC. It specifies CASSLREGPYEQYF.

This chain uses TRBV6-5 with TRBJ2-2; TRBD2 matches at 7 bases. Trimming at V came to 0 bases and at J to 5 bases, leaving 3 bases not matched to a gene. Per germline, CDR1 MNHEY and CDR2 SVGAGI. The CDR3 has 15 amino acids. The CDR3 region has the DNA TGTGCCAGCAGTTACTCGGGGGAGGGGACCGGGGAGCTGTTTTTT. It translates to CASSYSGEGTGELFF.

The V call is TRBV28, the J call TRBJ1-2; TRBD1 might be the D (6 bases). The CDR3 runs to 16 residues. Trimming took off 4 bases at V and 5 bases at J, with 20 bases between the two ends. Germline V gives CDR1 MDHEN, CDR2 SYDVKM. The CDR3 is CASSYRDTRRGYGYTF. The CDR3 DNA reads as TGTGCCAGCAGTTACCGGGACACTCGGCGGGGTTATGGCTACACCTTC.

The chain is built from TRBV7-2 and TRBJ2-7; TRBD2 matches at 10 bases. After removal of 6 bases from V and 6 bases from J, the junction contained 5 bases not matched to a gene. The CDR3 has 13 amino acids. Per the germline V gene, CDR1 is SGHTA and CDR2 is FQGNSA. The CDR3, as DNA: TGTGCCAGCAGACCTAGCGGGAGCGGCGAGCAGTACTTC. Protein sequence: CASRPSGSGEQYF.

The chain uses TRBV5-1 and TRBJ2-7; D remains unclear. This CDR3 is 12 amino acids long. The germline V gene has CDR1 SGHRS and CDR2 YFSETQ. The germline V and J ends were trimmed by 2 bases and 0 bases, with 3 bases remaining between them. The CDR3 loop reads CASSLPSYEQYF. The CDR3 DNA sequence: TGCGCCAGCAGCTTACCCTCCTACGAGCAGTACTTC.

This sequence joins TRBV18 and TRBJ2-3; the D call may be TRBD1 or TRBD2 (5 bases each). Per the germline V gene, CDR1 is KGHSH and CDR2 is LQKENI. This CDR3 is 13 amino acids long. V lost 3 bases and J 9 bases, leaving 13 bases between the germline ends. CDR3 sequence reads: CASSPRGPDTQYF. Written as DNA, the CDR3 is TGTGCCAGCTCACCGAGGGGCCCCGACACGCAGTATTTT.

V gene TRBV5-4 combines with J gene TRBJ2-1, with D unresolved. Germline CDR1 reads SGHNT; CDR2 reads YYREEE (reference sequence). The CDR3 length is 14 residues. Deletions cut 2 bases from V and 9 bases from J, with 15 bases between. DNA for the CDR3: TGTGCCAGCAGCTTAGAACTCAGCGTGCGTGAGCAGTTCTTC. Translated, it gives CASSLELSVREQFF.

This chain joins TRBV11-2 and TRBJ2-7; TRBD2 matches at 9 bases. The V gene end was trimmed by 5 bases and the J gene end by 0 bases; junction bases not matched to a gene: 5. This CDR3 comprises 15 residues. Germline V gene sequence: CDR1 SGHAT, CDR2 FQNNGV. CDR3 in amino acids: CASSASGMSSYEQYF. CDR3 nucleotide sequence: TGTGCCAGCAGCGCTAGCGGGATGAGCTCCTACGAGCAGTACTTC. The variable domain in full, completed from reference TRBV11-2 and TRBJ2-7, reads EAGVAQSPRYKIIEKRQSVAFWCNPISGHATLYWYQQILGQGPKLLIQFQNNGVVDDSQLPKDRFSAERLKGVDSTLKIQPAKLEDSAVYLCASSASGMSSYEQYFGPGTRLTVT.

The chain recombines TRBV4-1 with TRBJ2-5; 8 bases agree with TRBD1. CDR3 length: 15 residues. Trimming cost V 2 bases and J 4 bases; bases outside gene matches: 6. Germline V gene lookup returns CDR1 MGHRA and CDR2 YSYEKL. The CDR3 here is CASSQRTGYSETQYF. The CDR3 DNA sequence: TGCGCCAGCAGCCAACGGACAGGGTATTCAGAGACCCAGTACTTC.

This rearrangement joins TRBV11-2 to TRBJ1-2, with 9 bases identical to TRBD1. The V gene's germline CDR1 is SGHAT and CDR2 FQNNGV. The V gene end was trimmed by 1 base and the J gene end by 2 bases; junction bases not matched to a gene: 5. The CDR3 is made up of 16 amino acids. The CDR3 protein is CASSLGGTGGNYGYTF. Written as DNA, the CDR3 is TGTGCCAGCAGCTTAGGGGGAACAGGGGGCAACTATGGCTACACCTTC.